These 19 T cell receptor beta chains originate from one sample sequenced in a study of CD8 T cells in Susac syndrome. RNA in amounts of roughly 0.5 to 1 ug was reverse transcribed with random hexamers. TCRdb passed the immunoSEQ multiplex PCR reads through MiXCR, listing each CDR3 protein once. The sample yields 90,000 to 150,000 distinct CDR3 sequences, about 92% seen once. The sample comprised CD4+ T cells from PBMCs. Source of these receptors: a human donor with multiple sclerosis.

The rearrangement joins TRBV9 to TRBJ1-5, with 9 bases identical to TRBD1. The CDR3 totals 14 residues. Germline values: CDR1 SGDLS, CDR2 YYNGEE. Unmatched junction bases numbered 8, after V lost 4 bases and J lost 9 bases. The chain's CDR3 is CASSPGQGQGPQHF. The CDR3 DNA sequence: TGTGCCAGCAGCCCAGGACAGGGGCAGGGGCCCCAGCATTTT.

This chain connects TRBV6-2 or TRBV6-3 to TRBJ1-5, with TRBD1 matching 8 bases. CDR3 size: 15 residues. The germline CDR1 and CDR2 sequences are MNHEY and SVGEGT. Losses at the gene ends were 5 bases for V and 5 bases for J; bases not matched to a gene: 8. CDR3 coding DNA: TGTGCCAGCAGTACCCGGACAGGGCCACATCAGCCCCAGCATTTT. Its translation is CASSTRTGPHQPQHF.

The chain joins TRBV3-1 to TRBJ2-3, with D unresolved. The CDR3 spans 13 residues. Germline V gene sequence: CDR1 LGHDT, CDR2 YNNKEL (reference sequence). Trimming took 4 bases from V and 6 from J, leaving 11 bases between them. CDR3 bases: TGTGCCAGCAGCCTAATAGTAGGGGATACGCAGTATTTT. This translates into CASSLIVGDTQYF.

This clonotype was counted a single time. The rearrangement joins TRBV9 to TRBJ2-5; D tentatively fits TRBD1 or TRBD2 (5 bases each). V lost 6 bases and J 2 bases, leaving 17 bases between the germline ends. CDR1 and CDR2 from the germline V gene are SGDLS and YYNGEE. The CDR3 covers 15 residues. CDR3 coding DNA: TGTGCCAGCACCCTCTCCGGGACGGAGCAAGAGACCCAGTACTTC. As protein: CASTLSGTEQETQYF.

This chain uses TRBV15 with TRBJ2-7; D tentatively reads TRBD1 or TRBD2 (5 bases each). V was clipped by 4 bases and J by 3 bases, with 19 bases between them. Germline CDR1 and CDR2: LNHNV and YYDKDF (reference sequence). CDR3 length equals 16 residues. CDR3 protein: CATSKGNLAGGYEQYF. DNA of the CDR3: TGTGCCACCAGCAAAGGGAACCTTGCTGGGGGCTACGAGCAGTACTTC.

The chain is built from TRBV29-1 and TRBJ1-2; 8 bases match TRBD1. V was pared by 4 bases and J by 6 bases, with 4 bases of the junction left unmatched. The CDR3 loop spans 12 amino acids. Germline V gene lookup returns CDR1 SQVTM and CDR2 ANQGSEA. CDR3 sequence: CSVVQGANGYTF. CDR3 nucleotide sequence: TGCAGCGTTGTTCAGGGGGCTAATGGCTACACCTTC.

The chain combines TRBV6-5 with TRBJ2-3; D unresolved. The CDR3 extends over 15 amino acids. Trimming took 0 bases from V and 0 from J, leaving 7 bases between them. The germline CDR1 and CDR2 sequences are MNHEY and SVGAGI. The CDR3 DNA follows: TGTGCCAGCAGTTACTCCGGTAGGAGCACAGATACGCAGTATTTT. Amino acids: CASSYSGRSTDTQYF.

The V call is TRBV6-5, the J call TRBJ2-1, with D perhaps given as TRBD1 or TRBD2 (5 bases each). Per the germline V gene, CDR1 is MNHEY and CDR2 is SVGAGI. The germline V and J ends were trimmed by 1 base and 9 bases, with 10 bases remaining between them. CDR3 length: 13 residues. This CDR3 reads CASSYWVGVEQFF. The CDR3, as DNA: TGTGCCAGCAGTTACTGGGTGGGGGTTGAGCAGTTCTTC.

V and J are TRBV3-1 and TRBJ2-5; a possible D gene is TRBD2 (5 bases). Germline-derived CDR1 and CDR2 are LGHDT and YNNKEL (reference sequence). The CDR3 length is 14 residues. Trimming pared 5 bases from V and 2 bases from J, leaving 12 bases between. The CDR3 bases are TGTGCCAGCAGCTTCCCGGGCGGGCAAGAGACCCAGTACTTC. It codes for CASSFPGGQETQYF.

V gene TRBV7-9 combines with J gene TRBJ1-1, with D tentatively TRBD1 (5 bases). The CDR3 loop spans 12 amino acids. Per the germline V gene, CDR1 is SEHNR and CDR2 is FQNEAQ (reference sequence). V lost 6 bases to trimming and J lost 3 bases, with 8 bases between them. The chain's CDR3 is CASRGGDTEAFF. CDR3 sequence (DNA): TGTGCCAGCAGGGGAGGGGACACTGAAGCTTTCTTT.

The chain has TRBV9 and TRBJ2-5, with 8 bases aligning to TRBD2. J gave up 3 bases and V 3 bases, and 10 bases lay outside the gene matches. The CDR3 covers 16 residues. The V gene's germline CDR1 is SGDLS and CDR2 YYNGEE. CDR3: CASSAVIAGLKETQYF. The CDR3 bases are TGTGCCAGCAGCGCTGTAATAGCGGGGTTGAAAGAGACCCAGTACTTC.

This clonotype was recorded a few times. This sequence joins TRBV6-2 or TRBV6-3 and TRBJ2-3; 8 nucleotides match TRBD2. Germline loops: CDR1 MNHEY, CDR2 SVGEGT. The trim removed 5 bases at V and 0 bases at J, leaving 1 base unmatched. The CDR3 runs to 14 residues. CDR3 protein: CASSPSGSTDTQYF. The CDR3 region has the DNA TGTGCCAGCAGTCCTAGCGGGAGCACAGATACGCAGTATTTT.

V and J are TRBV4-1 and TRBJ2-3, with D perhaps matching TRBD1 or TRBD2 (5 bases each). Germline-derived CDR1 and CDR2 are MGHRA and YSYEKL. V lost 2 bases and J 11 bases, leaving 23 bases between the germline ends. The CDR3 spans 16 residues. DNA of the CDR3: TGCGCCAGCAGCCAACACTACTCACGGGGCCCCATGGGGCAGTATTTT. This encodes CASSQHYSRGPMGQYF.

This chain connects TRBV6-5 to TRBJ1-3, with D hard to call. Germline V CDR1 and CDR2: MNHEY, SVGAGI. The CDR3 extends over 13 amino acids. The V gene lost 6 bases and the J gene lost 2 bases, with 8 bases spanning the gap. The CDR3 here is CASSPTPGNTIYF. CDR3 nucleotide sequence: TGTGCCAGCAGCCCCACTCCTGGAAACACCATATATTTT.

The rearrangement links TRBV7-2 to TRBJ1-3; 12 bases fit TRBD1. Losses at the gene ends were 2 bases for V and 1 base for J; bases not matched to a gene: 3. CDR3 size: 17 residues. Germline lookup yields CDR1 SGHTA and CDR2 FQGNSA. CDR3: CASSLRGQGASGNTIYF. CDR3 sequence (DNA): TGTGCCAGCAGCTTAAGGGGACAGGGGGCTTCTGGAAACACCATATATTTT.

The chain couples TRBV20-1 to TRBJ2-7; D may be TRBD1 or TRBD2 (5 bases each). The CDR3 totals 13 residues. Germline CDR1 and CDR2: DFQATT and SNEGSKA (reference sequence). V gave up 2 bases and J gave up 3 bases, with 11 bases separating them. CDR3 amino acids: CSARSRGVYEQYF. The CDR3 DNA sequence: TGCAGTGCTAGATCGAGGGGTGTCTACGAGCAGTACTTC.

The CDR3 spells CASRFPSGVEAFF. The CDR3 coding sequence is TGTGCCAGCAGGTTTCCGTCGGGGGTGGAAGCTTTCTTT. The chain carries TRBV5-4 and TRBJ1-1, with D maybe TRBD1 (5 bases). Germline assignment: CDR1 SGHNT and CDR2 YYREEE (reference sequence). CDR3 length equals 13 residues. V was pared by 5 bases and J by 8 bases, with 16 bases between.

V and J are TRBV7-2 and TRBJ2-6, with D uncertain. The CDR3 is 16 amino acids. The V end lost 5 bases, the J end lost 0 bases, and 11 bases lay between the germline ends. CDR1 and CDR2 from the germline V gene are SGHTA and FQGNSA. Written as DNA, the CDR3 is TGTGCCAGCAGCGGACGCGGCAGCTCTGGGGCCAACGTCCTGACTTTC. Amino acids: CASSGRGSSGANVLTF.

CDR3 loop: CSARDRLAGANVLTF. CDR3 nucleotides: TGCAGTGCTAGAGATAGACTAGCTGGGGCCAACGTCCTGACTTTC. The chain employs TRBV20-1 and TRBJ2-6, with D possibly TRBD2 on 6 matching bases. This CDR3 is 15 amino acids long. V was trimmed by 0 bases and J by 2 bases, leaving 8 bases between them. CDR1 is DFQATT and CDR2 is SNEGSKA in the germline V gene (reference sequence).